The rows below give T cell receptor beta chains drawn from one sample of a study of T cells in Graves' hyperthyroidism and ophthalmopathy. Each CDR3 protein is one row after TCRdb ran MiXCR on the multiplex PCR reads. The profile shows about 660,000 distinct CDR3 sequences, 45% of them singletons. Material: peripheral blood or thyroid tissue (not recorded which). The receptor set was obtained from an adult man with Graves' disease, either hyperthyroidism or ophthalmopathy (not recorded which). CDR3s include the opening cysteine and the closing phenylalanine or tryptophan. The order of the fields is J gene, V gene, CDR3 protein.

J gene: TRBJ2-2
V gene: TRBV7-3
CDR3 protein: CASTYEPLRGDGELFF

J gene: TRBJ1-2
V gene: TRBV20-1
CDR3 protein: CSAGGTNYGYTF

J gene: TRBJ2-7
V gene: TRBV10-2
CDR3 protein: CASSEVLSSYEQYF

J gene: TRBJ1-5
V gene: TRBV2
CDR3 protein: CASRGGAWVRDQPQHF

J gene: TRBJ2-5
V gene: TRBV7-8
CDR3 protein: CASSLEGLAGGQTQYF

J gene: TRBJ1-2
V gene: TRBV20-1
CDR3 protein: CSARAQNYGYTF

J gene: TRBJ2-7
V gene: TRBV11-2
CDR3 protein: CASRRGLAGIEQYF

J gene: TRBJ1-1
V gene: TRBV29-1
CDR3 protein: CSGDNTEAFF

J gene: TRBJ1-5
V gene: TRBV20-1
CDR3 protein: CSAGGAGEQPQHF

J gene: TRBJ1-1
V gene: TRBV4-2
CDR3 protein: CASSQEGGAVAEAFF

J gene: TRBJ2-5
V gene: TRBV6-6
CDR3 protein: CASSYSGTRGQETQYF

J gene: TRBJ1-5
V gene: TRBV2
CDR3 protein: CASSDSLGRKSPAQHF

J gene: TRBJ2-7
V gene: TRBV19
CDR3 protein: CASSIGLSSYEQYF

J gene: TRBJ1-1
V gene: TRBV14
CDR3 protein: CASSRTPGTAEAFF

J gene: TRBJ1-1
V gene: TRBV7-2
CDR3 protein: CASSLVGGTQIKNTEAFF

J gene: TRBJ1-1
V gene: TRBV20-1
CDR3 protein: CSAPLGGPTEAFF

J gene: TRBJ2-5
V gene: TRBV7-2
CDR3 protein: CASSTDTQATETQYF

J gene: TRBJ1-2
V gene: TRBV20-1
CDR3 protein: CSARDGTSYLRGQGYTF

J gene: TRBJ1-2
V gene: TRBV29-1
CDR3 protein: CSRGQGAYGYTF

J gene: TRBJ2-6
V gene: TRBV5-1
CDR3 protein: CASSLDLISGANVLTF

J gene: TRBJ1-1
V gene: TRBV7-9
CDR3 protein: CASSLGMTGVTEAFF

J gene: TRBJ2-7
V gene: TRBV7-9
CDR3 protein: CASSLYVGGQISYEQYF

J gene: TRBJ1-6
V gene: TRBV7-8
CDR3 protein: CASSLRPGGGYNSPLHF

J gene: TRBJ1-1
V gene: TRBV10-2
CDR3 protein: CASRGFLEAFF

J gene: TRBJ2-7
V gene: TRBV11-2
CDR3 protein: CASSFHNGGYEQYF

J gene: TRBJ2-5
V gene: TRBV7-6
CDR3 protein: CASSTNAGTSEETQYF

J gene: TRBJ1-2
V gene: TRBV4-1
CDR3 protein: CASSQGGGEGDYTF

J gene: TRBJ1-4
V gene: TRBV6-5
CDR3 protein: CASSYDGRQVEKLFF

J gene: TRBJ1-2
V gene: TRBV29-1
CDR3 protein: CSQDRAGTGYGYTF

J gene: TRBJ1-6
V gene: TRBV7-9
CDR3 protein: CASSQTGDLSNSPLHF

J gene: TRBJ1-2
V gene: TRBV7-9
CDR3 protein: CASSTGTGAYGYTF

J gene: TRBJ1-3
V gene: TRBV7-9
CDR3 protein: CASSLVIGNTIYF

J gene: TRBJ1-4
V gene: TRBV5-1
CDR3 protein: CASSVQTGVAGEKLFF

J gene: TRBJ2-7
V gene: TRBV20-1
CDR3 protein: CSARETGEYEQYF

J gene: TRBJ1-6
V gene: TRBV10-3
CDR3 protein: CASRDRRDDSPLHF